This entry lists 10 T cell receptor beta chains sequenced from one sample in a study of read filtering for tumor transcriptome and immune sequencing. The library was built from roughly 400 ng RNA with molecular barcoded adaptors for alpha/delta and beta/gamma chains. TCRdb passed the reads through MiXCR, listing each CDR3 protein once. The table has more than 30,000 distinct CDR3 sequences, approximately 15% seen once. Material for sequencing was a population of CD138-negative cells sorted from bone marrow. Source of these receptors: a donor aged 40 or older with multiple myeloma.

This clonotype was recorded many times. The chain carries TRBV7-9 and TRBJ1-4; D is uncertain. Looked up from germline, CDR1 is SEHNR and CDR2 is FQNEAQ (reference sequence). Trimming pared 0 bases from V and 6 bases from J, leaving 17 bases between. This CDR3 is 17 amino acids long. CDR3 sequence reads: CASSLAGGRGAHEKLFF. The CDR3 nucleotides are TGTGCCAGCAGCTTAGCCGGAGGAAGAGGAGCCCATGAAAAACTGTTTTTT.

This clonotype showed up many times. V usage is TRBV5-1 and J usage is TRBJ2-7; D is perhaps TRBD2 (7 bases). Germline V lookup: CDR1 SGHRS, CDR2 YFSETQ. The V gene lost 0 bases and the J gene lost 13 bases, with 14 bases spanning the gap. CDR3 size: 12 residues. The CDR3 region has the DNA TGCGCCAGCAGCTTGGACGGACAGCGGGGTTACTTC. It specifies CASSLDGQRGYF.

This clonotype was detected ten times or more. The chain couples TRBV5-4 to TRBJ2-1; TRBD2 is a possible D gene (6 bases). The CDR3 length is 15 residues. CDR1 is SGHNT, CDR2 YYREEE, per germline (reference sequence). The V gene lost 2 bases and the J gene lost 1 base, with 10 bases spanning the gap. Written as DNA, the CDR3 is TGTGCCAGCAGCTTTTCAGGAGGGTCCTACAATGAGCAGTTCTTC. Translating it yields CASSFSGGSYNEQFF.

The chain employs TRBV14 and TRBJ1-1; 7 bases map to TRBD1. Unmatched junction bases numbered 6, after V lost 4 bases and J lost 1 base. Looked up from germline, CDR1 is SGHDN and CDR2 is FVKESK. The CDR3 has 15 residues. The CDR3 protein is CASSPQGRGNTEAFF. For the CDR3, the DNA is TGTGCCAGCAGCCCACAGGGGCGGGGGAACACTGAAGCTTTCTTT.

This chain links TRBV4-3 with TRBJ1-3; D not certain. Per the germline V gene, CDR1 is LGHNA and CDR2 is YSLEER. Trimming left V 0 bases short and J 1 base short, with 4 bases between. This CDR3 region has 14 residues. The CDR3 loop is CASSQDTSGNTIYF. CDR3 sequence (DNA): TGCGCCAGCAGCCAAGACACTTCTGGAAACACCATATATTTT.

The V call is TRBV4-3, the J call TRBJ2-3; D is ambiguous. Germline values: CDR1 LGHNA, CDR2 YSLEER. The CDR3 runs 13 residues. V lost 0 bases and J lost 5, with 6 bases in between. CDR3 nucleotides: TGCGCCAGCAGCCAAGAGGTCGTAGATACGCAGTATTTT. Its translation: CASSQEVVDTQYF.

This clonotype was found many times. The J gene is TRBJ1-5, the V gene TRBV5-1, with 8 bases lining up with TRBD1. Germline CDR1 reads SGHRS; CDR2 reads YFSETQ. V gave up 4 bases and J gave up 8 bases; unmatched junction bases: 8. This CDR3 spans 14 amino acids. CDR3 in amino acids: CASSTGTGYEPQHF. DNA of the CDR3: TGCGCCAGCAGCACCGGGACAGGATACGAGCCCCAGCATTTT. Variable domain in full (rest from reference TRBV5-1 and TRBJ1-5): KAGVTQTPRYLIKTRGQQVTLSCSPISGHRSVSWYQQTPGQGLQFLFEYFSETQRNKGNFPGRFSGRQFSNSRSEMNVSTLELGDSALYLCASSTGTGYEPQHFGDGTRLSIL.

This clonotype was recorded at least ten times. The rearrangement joins TRBV3-1 to TRBJ2-3; D ambiguous. This CDR3 is 12 amino acids long. Trimming took off 2 bases at V and 6 bases at J, with 6 bases between the two ends. Per the germline V gene, CDR1 is LGHDT and CDR2 is YNNKEL (reference sequence). CDR3 residues: CASSQTADTQYF. The CDR3 nucleotides read TGTGCCAGCAGCCAAACGGCTGATACGCAGTATTTT.

About this clonotype: A much larger clone sits a single nucleotide away, making a read error possible. V usage is TRBV12-3 or TRBV12-4 and J usage is TRBJ1-1; D might be TRBD1 (5 bases). The CDR3 spans 15 residues. For the CDR3, the DNA is TGTGCCAGCACCTCAACCTGGGGGGGAGACACTGAAGCTTCCTTT. It translates to CASTSTWGGDTEASF.

On this clonotype: A read error is possible here, since a much larger clone lies one base away. The CDR3 nucleotides read TGCGCCAGCTCCGGGACTGCGAACACCGGGGAGCTGCTTTTT. Its translation is CASSGTANTGELLF. This chain uses TRBV5-1 with TRBJ2-2, with TRBD2 as a possible D gene (6 bases). Germline CDR1 reads SGHRS; CDR2 reads YFSETQ. This CDR3 comprises 14 residues.